This entry lists 21 T cell receptor beta chains sequenced from one sample in a study of monozygotic twins with cystic fibrosis. Assay used: immunoSEQ multiplex PCR; TCRdb lists only in-frame clones, some missing. In the table there are about 14,000 clones, around 84% of which are singletons. Sequenced material: blood. These receptors all stem from a boy aged 10-17 years with cystic fibrosis.

This clone turned up a few times. The chain has TRBV12-5 and TRBJ2-1; maybe TRBD2 (5 bases). Germline CDR1 and CDR2: LGHNT and FRNRAP. CDR3 length: 12 amino acids. The CDR3 DNA is TGTGCCCGAGGGTGGCTCTACAATGAGCAGTTCTTC. It specifies CARGWLYNEQFF.

This clone appeared a single time. This chain links TRBV28 with TRBJ1-5; D call uncertain. Germline V gene sequence: CDR1 MDHEN, CDR2 SYDVKM. V dropped 6 bases and J dropped 4 bases, with 25 bases sitting between them. The CDR3 totals 18 residues. CDR3 bases: TGTGCCAGCAGCCCAGCGGAGGCTCTCTGGTCCCTAAATCAGCCCCAGCATTTT. Translation: CASSPAEALWSLNQPQHF. The entire variable domain, with the rest obtained from reference TRBV28 and TRBJ1-5, is as follows: DVKVTQSSRYLVKRTGEKVFLECVQDMDHENMFWYRQDPGLGLRLIYFSYDVKMKEKGDIPEGYSVSREKKERFSLILESASTNQTSMYLCASSPAEALWSLNQPQHFGDGTRLSIL.

The gene calls are TRBV7-2 and TRBJ1-1; D possibly corresponds to TRBD1 (5 bases). This CDR3 is built from 14 residues. V lost 2 bases, J lost 3 bases, and 10 bases lay in between. From germline, CDR1 is SGHTA and CDR2 FQGNSA. This chain's CDR3 is CASSLQGGDTEAFF. The CDR3 DNA reads TGTGCCAGCAGCTTACAGGGTGGTGACACTGAAGCTTTCTTT.

The V gene is TRBV7-2, the J gene TRBJ2-7; D call uncertain. Germline assignment: CDR1 SGHTA and CDR2 FQGNSA. The CDR3 loop spans 14 amino acids. V was clipped by 4 bases and J by 2 bases, with 12 bases between them. The CDR3 DNA follows: TGTGCCAGCAGCTCGAACAGCCAAGCCTACGAGCAGTACTTC. Translated, it gives CASSSNSQAYEQYF.

J is TRBJ2-6 and V is TRBV7-9; D not resolved. Germline assignment: CDR1 SEHNR and CDR2 FQNEAQ (reference sequence). The CDR3 loop spans 12 amino acids. Trimming removed 6 bases at V and 1 base at J, with 1 base between. The CDR3 bases are TGTGCCAGCAGTTCTGGGGCCAACGTCCTGACTTTC. It is translated as CASSSGANVLTF. Full variable domain (missing parts from reference TRBV7-9 and TRBJ2-6): DTGVSQNPRHKITKRGQNVTFRCDPISEHNRLYWYRQTLGQGPEFLTYFQNEAQLEKSRLLSDRFSAERPKGSFSTLEIQRTEQGDSAMYLCASSSGANVLTFGAGSRLTVL.

The chain combines TRBV30 with TRBJ2-7; TRBD1 might be the D (6 bases). V was clipped by 6 bases and J by 2 bases, with 17 bases between them. The CDR3 length is 14 residues. Germline loops: CDR1 GTSNPN, CDR2 SVGIG (reference sequence). The DNA of the CDR3 is TGTGCCTGCCAAGGGGGTACAGGGACCTACGAGCAGTACTTC. Encoded protein: CACQGGTGTYEQYF. Variable domain in full (rest from reference TRBV30 and TRBJ2-7): SQTIHQWPATLVQPVGSPLSLECTVEGTSNPNLYWYRQAAGRGLQLLFYSVGIGQISSEVPQNLSASRPQDRQFILSSKKLLLSDSGFYLCACQGGTGTYEQYFGPGTRLTVT.

The chain links TRBV13 to TRBJ2-1, with TRBD1 as a possible D gene (6 bases). The CDR3 is 15 residues long. Germline-derived CDR1 and CDR2 are PRHDT and FYEKMQ (reference sequence). V lost 5 bases, J lost 4 bases, and 15 bases lay in between. Here the CDR3 DNA reads TGTGCCAGCAGCCCTAGACAGGAGCCTTACAATGAGCAGTTCTTC. Translated, it gives CASSPRQEPYNEQFF. The full variable domain, with the rest looked up from reference TRBV13 and TRBJ2-1, is AAGVIQSPRHLIKEKRETATLKCYPIPRHDTVYWYQQGPGQDPQFLISFYEKMQSDKGSIPDRFSAQQFSDYHSELNMSSLELGDSALYFCASSPRQEPYNEQFFGPGTRLTVL.

Regarding this clone: A read error may account for a junction end that differs from germline. J is TRBJ1-3 and V is TRBV7-7; D is undetermined. Germline V gene sequence: CDR1 SSHAT, CDR2 FNYEAQ (reference sequence). This CDR3 has 15 amino acids. CDR3 loop: CASSPGRFPSDTIYF. The DNA of the CDR3 is TGTGCTAGCAGCCCCGGACGGTTCCCATCTGACACCATATATTTT.

The V gene is TRBV28, the J gene TRBJ2-3, with 10 positions matching TRBD2. Trimming cost V 1 base and J 0 bases; bases outside gene matches: 4. The germline V gene encodes CDR1 MDHEN and CDR2 SYDVKM. This CDR3 is built from 17 residues. CDR3 in amino acids: CASSLSRTSGSTDTQYF. CDR3 DNA sequence: TGTGCCAGCAGTTTATCCCGGACTAGCGGTAGCACAGATACGCAGTATTTT.

The CDR3 coding sequence is TGTGCCAGCAGCTACAGGGAGAATAATTCACCCCTCCACTTT. It translates to CASSYRENNSPLHF. This chain connects TRBV6-6 to TRBJ1-6, with D maybe TRBD1 (6 bases). This CDR3 has 14 residues. Trimming stripped 6 bases from V and 5 bases from J, with 11 bases between. The germline V gene encodes CDR1 MNHNY and CDR2 SVGAGI (reference sequence).

CDR3 amino acids: CATRTDGEKLFF. CDR3 DNA: TGTGCCACCAGGACAGATGGTGAAAAACTGTTTTTT. V and J are TRBV10-3 and TRBJ1-4; D may be TRBD1 (6 bases). Trimming removed 10 bases at V and 7 bases at J, with 13 bases between. The V gene's germline CDR1 is ENHRY and CDR2 SYGVKD. The CDR3 has 12 amino acids.

This clone was detected a few times. This chain links TRBV4-1 with TRBJ1-1; 8 bases agree with TRBD1. Germline CDR1 reads MGHRA; CDR2 reads YSYEKL. Germline trimming cut 4 bases from V and 6 bases from J; bases unmatched to any gene: 16. The CDR3 has 17 residues. CDR3: CASSRALPPQGGAEAFF. The CDR3 DNA is TGCGCCAGCAGCCGGGCCCTACCCCCACAGGGGGGCGCTGAAGCTTTCTTT.

The chain has TRBV2 and TRBJ1-2; D possibly corresponds to TRBD1 (6 bases). The CDR3 extends over 15 amino acids. V was cut by 7 bases and J by 2 bases, with 17 bases left in between. Germline V gene data show CDR1 as SNHLY and CDR2 as FYNNEI. CDR3 DNA: TGTGCCAGCACCAGGGGAGGCACGGGAAACTATGGCTACACCTTC. It translates to CASTRGGTGNYGYTF. The full variable domain, with the rest looked up from reference TRBV2 and TRBJ1-2, is EPEVTQTPSHQVTQMGQEVILRCVPISNHLYFYWYRQILGQKVEFLVSFYNNEISEKSEIFDDQFSVERPDGSNFTLKIRSTKLEDSAMYFCASTRGGTGNYGYTFGSGTRLTVV.

CDR3: CASSLRSGAGAYEQYF. CDR3 DNA sequence: TGTGCCAGCAGCTTACGCTCCGGTGCCGGGGCGTACGAGCAGTACTTC. This chain joins TRBV11-3 and TRBJ2-7; either TRBD1 or TRBD2 may fit D (5 bases each). The CDR3 is made up of 16 amino acids. The V end lost 2 bases, the J end lost 4 bases, and 18 bases lay between the germline ends. The V gene's germline CDR1 is SGHNT and CDR2 YENEEA.

The chain employs TRBV4-1 and TRBJ2-1, with D possibly matching TRBD2 (5 bases). Germline CDR1 and CDR2: MGHRA and YSYEKL. The CDR3 is 14 amino acids. V lost 4 bases and J lost 6, with 13 bases in between. The CDR3 here is CASSLEGGPNEQFF. For the CDR3, the DNA is TGCGCCAGCAGCCTAGAGGGCGGACCCAATGAGCAGTTCTTC.

V usage is TRBV10-3 and J usage is TRBJ2-2; 8 positions agree with TRBD1. The V gene's germline CDR1 is ENHRY and CDR2 SYGVKD. The CDR3 spans 16 residues. V gave up 3 bases and J gave up 4 bases; unmatched junction bases: 7. This CDR3 reads CAISDAGTGGTGELFF. DNA for the CDR3: TGTGCCATCAGTGACGCAGGGACAGGCGGCACCGGGGAGCTGTTTTTT.

The chain joins TRBV28 to TRBJ2-7; D is unclear. CDR1 and CDR2 (germline): MDHEN, SYDVKM. Trimming removed 3 bases from V and 3 bases from J, with 12 bases in between. The CDR3 sequence is 14 residues long. In nucleotides, the CDR3 is TGTGCCAGCAGTTTCCCCGCCCGGAGCTACGAGCAGTACTTC. The encoded protein is CASSFPARSYEQYF.

The rearrangement uses TRBV6-6 and TRBJ2-2; 8 positions agree with TRBD2. Trimming took 5 bases from V and 4 from J; bases not matched to a gene: 9. Germline assignment: CDR1 MNHNY and CDR2 SVGAGI (reference sequence). CDR3 length: 16 residues. CDR3 DNA: TGTGCCAGCAGTCCGCTCGGGAGGGGGGGCACCGGGGAGCTGTTTTTT. It encodes CASSPLGRGGTGELFF.

This chain joins TRBV30 and TRBJ2-1; D unresolved. The CDR3 has 16 residues. V lost 0 bases and J 1 base, leaving 13 bases between the germline ends. CDR1 is GTSNPN, CDR2 SVGIG, per germline (reference sequence). The DNA of the CDR3 is TGTGCCTGGAGTGTACCGCTGAGTTGGTCCTACAATGAGCAGTTCTTC. It specifies CAWSVPLSWSYNEQFF.

This chain links TRBV27 with TRBJ1-4; D unclear. This CDR3 region has 14 residues. The germline V and J ends were trimmed by 3 bases and 7 bases, with 12 bases remaining between them. The V gene's germline CDR1 is MNHEY and CDR2 SMNVEV (reference sequence). The chain's CDR3 is CASSFEPRREKLFF. CDR3 sequence (DNA): TGTGCCAGCAGTTTCGAACCAAGGCGTGAAAAACTGTTTTTT.

J is TRBJ1-1 and V is TRBV4-1, with TRBD1 identical over 8 bases. The J segment lost 0 bases and the V segment lost 8 bases, leaving 8 bases of the junction unmatched. This CDR3 contains 15 residues. The germline gives CDR1 MGHRA, CDR2 YSYEKL. CDR3 nucleotide sequence: TGCGCCAGCGGACCCCGACAGGGGATGAACACTGAAGCTTTCTTT. It yields the protein CASGPRQGMNTEAFF.